Each of the 25 T cell receptor beta chains below was sequenced from the same sample in a study of cytomegalovirus exposure and HLA in healthy donors. Use of 60 Vbeta and 13 Jbeta primers characterized the PCR. TCRdb's table, derived via immunoSEQ multiplex PCR, lists solely in-frame clones and lacks some. The data hold roughly 100,000 clones, with 60% to 80% observed a single time. Sequencing was done on a sample of PBMCs. Receptors were obtained from a female donor in good health and CMV-seronegative.

This chain uses TRBV10-2 with TRBJ2-5, with TRBD2 matching 8 bases. This CDR3 is 14 amino acids long. CDR1 WSHSY and CDR2 SAAADI come from the germline V gene. J was trimmed by 5 bases and V by 6 bases; bases with no gene match: 8. The DNA of the CDR3 is TGCGCCAGCAGGGAGGGACTAGGAGGTGAGACCCAGTACTTC. Its protein product is CASREGLGGETQYF.

The chain uses TRBV7-6 and TRBJ2-1; the match to TRBD2 covers 8 bases. The CDR3 is made up of 15 amino acids. Germline CDR1 and CDR2: SGHVS and FNYEAQ. With 3 bases clipped from V and 9 bases from J, the junction kept 10 bases outside the gene matches. The CDR3 bases are TGTGCCAGCAGCTTTAAAGCGACTAGCGCGAGTGAGCAGTTCTTC. Protein sequence: CASSFKATSASEQFF.

The chain recombines TRBV25-1 with TRBJ2-4, with D possibly being TRBD2 (7 bases). The CDR3 loop spans 17 amino acids. The germline V and J ends were trimmed by 2 bases and 3 bases, with 17 bases remaining between them. From germline, CDR1 is MGHDK and CDR2 SYGVNS. The CDR3 is CASSEEGEAGVKNIQYF. DNA for the CDR3: TGTGCCAGCAGTGAAGAGGGGGAGGCGGGGGTCAAAAACATTCAGTACTTC.

The chain combines TRBV5-1 with TRBJ1-2, with D maybe TRBD1 (5 bases). Germline V CDR1 and CDR2: SGHRS, YFSETQ. This CDR3 is built from 12 residues. The V gene lost 4 bases and the J gene lost 4 bases, with 8 bases spanning the gap. CDR3 in amino acids: CASSGDSYGYTF. CDR3 in DNA: TGCGCCAGCAGCGGAGACAGCTATGGCTACACCTTC.

This clone has more than one count but fewer than ten. The chain joins TRBV7-3 to TRBJ2-5; 8 nucleotides match TRBD1. The J segment lost 3 bases and the V segment lost 5 bases, leaving 2 bases of the junction unmatched. The CDR3 contains 13 residues. The germline V gene has CDR1 SGHTA and CDR2 FQGTGA. The CDR3 nucleotides are TGTGCCAGCAGCGCAGGGGGCAAAGAGACCCAGTACTTC. It is translated as CASSAGGKETQYF. Based on the CDR3 plus reference TRBV7-3 and TRBJ2-5, the full variable domain is GAGVSQTPSNKVTEKGKYVELRCDPISGHTALYWYRQSLGQGPEFLIYFQGTGAADDSGLPNDRFFAVRPEGSVSTLKIQRTERGDSAVYLCASSAGGKETQYFGPGTRLLVL.

This chain connects TRBV11-2 to TRBJ2-2; possible D gene TRBD2, 6 bases. V lost 3 bases and J lost 7, with 18 bases in between. This CDR3 region has 16 residues. In germline, CDR1 is SGHAT, CDR2 FQNNGV. The CDR3 here is CASSFPLEGQGGELFF. CDR3 nucleotides: TGTGCCAGCAGCTTCCCTTTGGAGGGCCAAGGCGGGGAGCTGTTTTTT.

V is TRBV7-3 and J is TRBJ2-2, with D possibly TRBD2 on 5 matching bases. Trimming took 1 base from V and 2 from J, leaving 8 bases between them. There are 15 residues in the CDR3. Germline V gives CDR1 SGHTA, CDR2 FQGTGA. As DNA, the CDR3 is TGTGCCAGCAGCTTAAGGGCGGGTAACACCGGGGAGCTGTTTTTT. Translation: CASSLRAGNTGELFF. Drawing the rest from reference TRBV7-3 and TRBJ2-2, the complete variable domain is GAGVSQTPSNKVTEKGKYVELRCDPISGHTALYWYRQSLGQGPEFLIYFQGTGAADDSGLPNDRFFAVRPEGSVSTLKIQRTERGDSAVYLCASSLRAGNTGELFFGEGSRLTVL.

This chain joins TRBV11-3 and TRBJ2-5, with TRBD1 matching 7 bases. Germline-derived CDR1 and CDR2 are SGHNT and YENEEA. The trim removed 4 bases at V and 5 bases at J, leaving 4 bases unmatched. The CDR3 sequence is 13 residues long. The CDR3 coding sequence is TGTGCCAGCAGCTCGACAGGGTGGGAGACCCAGTACTTC. This encodes CASSSTGWETQYF.

V gene TRBV7-9 combines with J gene TRBJ2-5; no reliable D call. The CDR3 runs to 14 residues. Trimming took 4 bases from V and 2 from J, leaving 11 bases between them. The germline V gene has CDR1 SEHNR and CDR2 FQNEAQ (reference sequence). CDR3 in DNA: TGTGCCAGCAGCTCACGACTGGAACAAGAGACCCAGTACTTC. Its protein product is CASSSRLEQETQYF.

V usage is TRBV4-3 and J usage is TRBJ1-5, with D unclear. V dropped 1 base and J dropped 0 bases, with 10 bases sitting between them. Germline lookup yields CDR1 LGHNA and CDR2 YSLEER. CDR3 length: 16 residues. The CDR3 sequence: CASSQGLGRSNQPQHF. In DNA form, the CDR3 reads TGCGCCAGCAGCCAAGGACTAGGGCGTAGCAATCAGCCCCAGCATTTT.

This chain connects TRBV30 to TRBJ2-1, with TRBD1 as a possible D gene (6 bases). V lost 7 bases to trimming and J lost 6 bases, with 16 bases between them. The CDR3 runs 13 residues. Germline CDR1 and CDR2: GTSNPN and SVGIG (reference sequence). CDR3 sequence: CASFAGAGNEQFF. CDR3 sequence (DNA): TGTGCCTCCTTTGCAGGGGCTGGCAATGAGCAGTTCTTC.

The chain carries TRBV5-1 and TRBJ1-5, with D unclear. The V gene lost 1 base and the J gene lost 6 bases, with 11 bases spanning the gap. The length of the CDR3 is 14 residues. Germline-derived CDR1 and CDR2 are SGHRS and YFSETQ. CDR3 sequence: CASSLNSGGQPQHF. CDR3 nucleotides: TGCGCCAGCAGCTTGAACAGTGGAGGTCAGCCCCAGCATTTT.

The V and J genes are TRBV6-7 and TRBJ2-3; D remains ambiguous. TRBV6-7 is an ORF for which the function is uncertain. V was trimmed by 0 bases and J by 0 bases, leaving 4 bases between them. The CDR3 extends over 14 amino acids. This chain's CDR3 is CASSYSTSTDTQYF. CDR3 in DNA: TGTGCCAGCAGTTACTCGACTAGCACAGATACGCAGTATTTT.

The chain combines TRBV5-1 with TRBJ2-3, with TRBD2 identical over 9 bases. Germline CDR1 and CDR2: SGHRS and YFSETQ. The CDR3 contains 15 residues. The V segment lost 6 bases and the J segment 2 bases; nucleotides outside the gene matches: 7. CDR3 DNA: TGCGCCAGCAAGCCCATAGCGGGGGACACAGATACGCAGTATTTT. Protein product: CASKPIAGDTDTQYF. Together with reference TRBV5-1 and TRBJ2-3, the CDR3 gives the full variable domain: KAGVTQTPRYLIKTRGQQVTLSCSPISGHRSVSWYQQTPGQGLQFLFEYFSETQRNKGNFPGRFSGRQFSNSRSEMNVSTLELGDSALYLCASKPIAGDTDTQYFGPGTRLTVL.

The sample holds one count of this clone. The V call is TRBV7-9, the J call TRBJ2-1, with D tentatively TRBD1 (6 bases). Trimming stripped 5 bases from V and 5 bases from J, with 16 bases between. The length of the CDR3 is 15 residues. Germline V lookup: CDR1 SEHNR, CDR2 FQNEAQ (reference sequence). The CDR3 here is CASSAHRDINNEQFF. For the CDR3, the DNA is TGTGCCAGCAGCGCCCACCGGGACATTAACAATGAGCAGTTCTTC.

The chain has TRBV29-1 and TRBJ2-5; the D gene is possibly TRBD2 (6 bases). Germline CDR1 reads SQVTM; CDR2 reads ANQGSEA. The CDR3 contains 12 residues. CDR3 sequence (DNA): TGCAGTTGCGGAGGGGTTAGGGAGGCCCAGTACTTC. It codes for CSCGGVREAQYF.

The chain is built from TRBV11-2 and TRBJ2-1; D is unclear. Deletions cut 5 bases from V and 9 bases from J, with 17 bases between. This CDR3 is 14 amino acids long. Germline V gives CDR1 SGHAT, CDR2 FQNNGV. The CDR3 is CASSLKIPILEQFF. Here the CDR3 DNA reads TGTGCCAGCAGCCTAAAAATTCCTATTCTTGAGCAGTTCTTC.

V and J are TRBV23-1 and TRBJ2-7, with TRBD1 matching over 8 bases. TRBV23-1 is given ORF status, its function remaining uncertain. The V and J ends lost 6 bases and 3 bases, in that order; junction bases with no gene match: 13. The CDR3 contains 16 residues. The CDR3 sequence: CASSPSRDRLFYEQYF. CDR3 nucleotide sequence: TGCGCCAGCAGCCCTAGCCGGGACAGGCTTTTCTACGAGCAGTACTTC.

The chain combines TRBV15 with TRBJ2-6, with D perhaps TRBD1 (5 bases). Germline loops: CDR1 LNHNV, CDR2 YYDKDF (reference sequence). The CDR3 extends over 17 amino acids. The V end lost 4 bases, the J end lost 0 bases, and 13 bases lay between the germline ends. CDR3 loop: CATSTEGAFSGANVLTF. The CDR3 region has the DNA TGTGCCACCAGCACGGAAGGGGCCTTCTCTGGGGCCAACGTCCTGACTTTC.

This clone was recorded once. This chain links TRBV5-5 with TRBJ2-5; D unclear. The V gene lost 0 bases and the J gene lost 5 bases, with 8 bases spanning the gap. This CDR3 region has 13 residues. Germline CDR1 reads SGHKS; CDR2 reads YYEKEE (reference sequence). CDR3 in amino acids: CASSLALYETQYF. DNA for the CDR3: TGTGCCAGCAGCTTGGCTTTGTATGAGACCCAGTACTTC.

The rearrangement links TRBV14 to TRBJ2-7; 8 bases match TRBD2. Trimming took 2 bases from V and 5 from J; bases not matched to a gene: 11. Germline CDR1 and CDR2: SGHDN and FVKESK. This CDR3 has 16 amino acids. CDR3 sequence (DNA): TGTGCCAGCAGCCAACTCCCCGGCCTAGCGGGCCACGAGCAGTACTTC. Translated: CASSQLPGLAGHEQYF.

The chain has TRBV9 and TRBJ2-6, with 13 bases fitting TRBD2. Germline V gene data show CDR1 as SGDLS and CDR2 as YYNGEE. The CDR3 extends over 18 amino acids. V was clipped by 3 bases and J by 2 bases; unmatched bases: 5. The CDR3 nucleotides are TGTGCCAGCAGCGCCAGACTAGCGGGAGGAGCTGGGGCCAACGTCCTGACTTTC. Translation: CASSARLAGGAGANVLTF.

CDR3 DNA: TGTGCCAGCAGCCCAGGAGACAGTAACTATGGCTACACCTTC. Protein: CASSPGDSNYGYTF. This chain links TRBV7-6 with TRBJ1-2, with D tentatively TRBD1 (5 bases). Germline CDR1 is SGHVS and CDR2 is FNYEAQ. CDR3 size: 14 residues. Trimming stripped 5 bases from V and 1 base from J, with 11 bases between.

This chain joins TRBV9 and TRBJ2-7; TRBD2 matches 11 bases. CDR1 SGDLS and CDR2 YYNGEE come from the germline V gene. The CDR3 extends over 15 amino acids. The J segment lost 7 bases and the V segment lost 4 bases, leaving 10 bases of the junction unmatched. The CDR3 nucleotides read TGTGCCAGCAGCTCGGGACTAGCGGTAGGTGGGGAGCAGTACTTC. Translation gives CASSSGLAVGGEQYF.

This rearrangement joins TRBV6-1 to TRBJ1-2; weak D call: TRBD1 (5 bases). The V and J ends lost 1 base and 0 bases respectively, with 9 bases between them. The CDR3 is 15 residues long. Germline V CDR1 and CDR2: MNHNS, SASEGT. Here the CDR3 DNA reads TGTGCCAGCAGTGAAGGGGCAGGGCCTAACTATGGCTACACCTTC. It is translated as CASSEGAGPNYGYTF.